This T cell receptor beta chain was identified during a study of OX40 agonist ivuxolimab in advanced cancers. The assay was immunoSEQ multiplex PCR, and TCRdb's table has in-frame clones only and misses some. The table includes 20,000 to 25,000 clones, roughly 84% detected once. This CDR3 contains 13 residues. V was trimmed by 2 bases and J by 1 base, leaving 5 bases between them. The germline V gene encodes CDR1 LNHDA and CDR2 SQIVND (reference sequence). The sequence came from an adult with an advanced solid tumor such as melanoma, head and neck, liver or kidney cancer. The sequenced sample was CD4+ or CD8+ T cells sorted from blood, obtained in a trial of the OX40 agonist ivuxolimab. This sequence joins TRBV19 and TRBJ1-1, with D possibly matching TRBD1 (5 bases). For the CDR3, the DNA is TGTGCCAGTAGTATAAGGGGGAACACTGAAGCTTTCTTT. It translates to CASSIRGNTEAFF.